This T cell receptor beta chain is from a study of CD8 T cells in Susac syndrome. Study-wide findings and caveats: That the number of individuals in its TCR sequencing and HLA analysis was relatively small was acknowledged by the study.

With regard to this clonotype: Its antigen remains unknown.

RNA, at about 0.45 to 1 ug, was reverse transcribed with random hexamers. By means of immunoSEQ multiplex PCR, TCR beta CDR3 spanning 54 Vbeta and 13 Jbeta underwent amplification. A single record per CDR3 protein comes from TCRdb applying MiXCR to the immunoSEQ multiplex PCR reads. The sample gives about 120,000 distinct CDR3 sequences, 80% to 95% of which show up once; around 0.12% is in the top ten. The specimen sequenced was CD8+ T cells from PBMCs. The receptor's source is a human donor in good health.

CDR3 sequence reads: CASMPGRQETQYF. CDR3 nucleotide sequence: TGTGCCAGCATGCCAGGGCGCCAAGAGACCCAGTACTTC. This chain joins TRBV2 and TRBJ2-5, with a weak D call TRBD1 (5 bases). The length of the CDR3 is 13 residues. The V end was cut by 7 bases, the J end by 1 base, with 10 bases between. In germline, CDR1 is SNHLY, CDR2 FYNNEI.